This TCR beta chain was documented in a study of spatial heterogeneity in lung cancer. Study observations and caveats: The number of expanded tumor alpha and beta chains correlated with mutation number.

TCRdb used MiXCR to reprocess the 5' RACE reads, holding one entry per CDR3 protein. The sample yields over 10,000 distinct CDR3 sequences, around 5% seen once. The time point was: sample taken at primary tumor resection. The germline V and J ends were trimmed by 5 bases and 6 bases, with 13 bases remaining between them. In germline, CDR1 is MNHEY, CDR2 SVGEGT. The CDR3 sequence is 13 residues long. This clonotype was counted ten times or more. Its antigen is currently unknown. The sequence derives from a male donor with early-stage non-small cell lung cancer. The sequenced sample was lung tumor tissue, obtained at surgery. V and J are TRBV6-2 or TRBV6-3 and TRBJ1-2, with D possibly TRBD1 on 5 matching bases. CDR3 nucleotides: TGTGCCAGCAGTCACGGGACGGGGCATGGCTACACCTTC. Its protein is CASSHGTGHGYTF.